The 22 T cell receptor beta chains listed next were all sequenced from one sample in a study of breast tumors, draining lymph nodes, adjacent tissues. TCRdb redid the calling of the multiplex PCR reads with MiXCR, one entry per CDR3 protein. The table has approximately 210,000 distinct CDR3 sequences, about 34% seen once. Breast cancer patients provided tissue from their axillary draining lymph nodes. The sequenced material came from axillary lymph node tissue. The origin of the receptors is a female donor with breast cancer. Some clones in this sample may be carry-over from other donors' samples.

The CDR3 loop is CASSSAGYGYTF. DNA for the CDR3: TGTGCCAGCTCCAGTGCCGGCTATGGCTACACCTTC. V is TRBV18 and J is TRBJ1-2; the D is unclear. Trimming pared 6 bases from V and 4 bases from J, leaving 9 bases between. The CDR3 covers 12 residues. Per the germline V gene, CDR1 is KGHSH and CDR2 is LQKENI.

Comment on this clonotype: One base away lies a much larger clone, so this may be a sequencing read error. The rearrangement joins TRBV27 to TRBJ2-7; D may be TRBD1 (5 bases). The J call may be mistaken, given a closer DNA end match to TRBJ2-1. The CDR3 is 13 residues long. CDR1 is MNHEY, CDR2 SMNVEV, per germline (reference sequence). The CDR3 spells CASSYSRAYEQFF. In DNA, the CDR3 is TGTGCCAGCAGTTACAGCAGGGCCTACGAGCAGTTCTTC.

As concerns this clonotype: This may come from a read error, since a much larger clone is one base off. This chain uses TRBV20-1 with TRBJ2-1; the match to TRBD2 covers 8 bases. This CDR3 has 14 amino acids. The germline gives CDR1 DFQATT, CDR2 SNEGSKA (reference sequence). CDR3 nucleotides: TGCAGTGCTAGAGTCAGCGGGAGCTACACTGAGCAGTTCTTC. As protein: CSARVSGSYTEQFF.

Remarks on this clonotype: The CDR3 carries no conserved terminal phenylalanine or tryptophan, so it likely arises from a read error. Because the CDR3's place on the DNA is in doubt, the DNA is left out and the CDR3 is given as listed by TCRdb. The chain carries TRBV24-1 and TRBJ1-2. The CDR3 is 14 amino acids long, termini counted. The germline gives CDR1 KGHDR, CDR2 SFDVKD. CDR3 amino acids: CATSDLTSGRPLTY.

This clonotype was picked up many times. This chain links TRBV7-2 with TRBJ2-3; 14 positions agree with TRBD2. CDR1 and CDR2 from the germline V gene are SGHTA and FQGNSA. CDR3 length: 16 amino acids. V shed 5 bases, J shed 4 bases, and the junction held 5 bases outside the gene matches. CDR3 nucleotide sequence: TGTGCCAGCAGCCAGGGACTAGCGGGAGTAGCAGATACGCAGTATTTT. This gives the protein CASSQGLAGVADTQYF.

With respect to this clonotype: Mismatch with germline at one junction end may stem from a read error. This rearrangement joins TRBV4-2 to TRBJ1-5, with D unresolved. This CDR3 has 13 amino acids. CDR1 LGHNA and CDR2 YNFKEQ come from the germline V gene. CDR3 region: CASGQDYNQPQHF. The CDR3 DNA follows: TGTGCCAGCGGCCAAGATTACAATCAGCCCCAGCATTTT.

About this clonotype itself: A read error may be the cause here, since a much bigger clone is one base away. Because it lacks the conserved phenylalanine or tryptophan at the end, this CDR3 is likely a read error. CDR3 amino acids: CAWSDRLVPGELFY. The CDR3 nucleotides read TGTGCCTGGAGTGACAGACTAGTTCCCGGGGAGCTGTTTTAT. J is TRBJ2-2 and V is TRBV30; D is possibly TRBD2 (6 bases). With 1 base removed from V and 6 bases from J, the gap between germline ends came to 12 bases. There are 14 residues in the CDR3. Looked up from germline, CDR1 is GTSNPN and CDR2 is SVGIG (reference sequence).

This clonotype came up many times. DNA for the CDR3: TGTGCCAGCAGTATAGAGTGGCTAGCGGGTCTACTTTCCTACGAGCAGTACTTC. It is translated as CASSIEWLAGLLSYEQYF. The chain links TRBV7-7 to TRBJ2-7; the match to TRBD2 covers 8 bases. CDR3 length: 18 amino acids. Per germline, CDR1 SSHAT and CDR2 FNYEAQ (reference sequence). V shed 6 bases and J 1 base; nucleotides not matched to a gene: 17.

Turning to this clonotype: Being one base from a much bigger clone, this may be a read error. The J gene is TRBJ2-2, the V gene TRBV4-3, with 7 bases lining up with TRBD1. In germline, CDR1 is LGHNA, CDR2 YSLEER. The CDR3 totals 15 residues. The J segment lost 3 bases and the V segment lost 4 bases, leaving 5 bases of the junction unmatched. In DNA, the CDR3 is TGCGCCAGCAGCCCGGGACAGACGGACACCGGGGAGCTGTTTTTT. Residues: CASSPGQTDTGELFF.

CDR3 in amino acids: CQGVQGIQPQHF. The CDR3 DNA is TGCCAAGGAGTACAGGGAATTCAGCCCCAGCATTTT. The chain recombines TRBV1 with TRBJ1-5; whether TRBD1, the table's D call, matches the DNA was not checked. TRBV1 represents a pseudogene. This CDR3 spans 12 amino acids.

This clonotype was counted many times. The chain joins TRBV7-2 to TRBJ2-5; 8 bases match TRBD2. The V and J ends lost 5 bases and 5 bases, in that order; junction bases with no gene match: 7. Germline values: CDR1 SGHTA, CDR2 FQGNSA. The CDR3 has 14 amino acids. CDR3 sequence (DNA): TGTGCCAGCAGCACCGGGGGGGGGATTGAGACCCAGTACTTC. This gives the protein CASSTGGGIETQYF.

This clonotype was counted at least ten times. The chain is built from TRBV11-3 and TRBJ2-5; D not resolved. Per germline, CDR1 SGHNT and CDR2 YENEEA. This CDR3 is 14 amino acids long. V lost 3 bases, J lost 6 bases, and 14 bases lay in between. DNA of the CDR3: TGTGCCAGCAGCTTCTCCCTCGATTTGAAGACCCAGTACTTC. As protein: CASSFSLDLKTQYF. Based on the CDR3 plus reference TRBV11-3 and TRBJ2-5, the full variable domain is EAGVVQSPRYKIIEKKQPVAFWCNPISGHNTLYWYLQNLGQGPELLIRYENEEAVDDSQLPKDRFSAERLKGVDSTLKIQPAELGDSAVYLCASSFSLDLKTQYFGPGTRLLVL.

V and J are TRBV6-5 and TRBJ2-2; 7 nucleotides align to TRBD2. Trimming took 5 bases from V and 1 from J; bases not matched to a gene: 16. There are 19 residues in the CDR3. The germline V gene has CDR1 MNHEY and CDR2 SVGAGI. CDR3 sequence reads: CASSHAPSGWEWNTGELFF. In DNA, the CDR3 is TGTGCCAGCAGTCACGCGCCTAGCGGATGGGAATGGAACACCGGGGAGCTGTTTTTT.

The chain has TRBV18 and TRBJ2-1; tentatively, D is TRBD1 (6 bases). The CDR3 length is 14 residues. The V and J ends lost 3 bases and 3 bases respectively, with 9 bases between them. The V gene's germline CDR1 is KGHSH and CDR2 LQKENI. CDR3 sequence reads: CASSPPGHYNEQFF. CDR3 nucleotides: TGTGCCAGCTCACCGCCGGGACACTACAATGAGCAGTTCTTC.

On this clonotype itself: A read error may produce the germline difference seen at one junction end. The chain carries TRBV19 and TRBJ2-7, with D unclear. The CDR3 length is 14 residues. CDR1 LNHDA and CDR2 SQIVND come from the germline V gene (reference sequence). This CDR3 reads CAGSIYPGSYEQYF. The CDR3 DNA sequence: TGTGCCGGTAGTATATATCCAGGATCCTACGAGCAGTACTTC.

A note on this clonotype: This may stem from a read error, because a much larger clone lies one nucleotide away. V is TRBV10-3 and J is TRBJ1-5; D is possibly TRBD1 (6 bases). The germline V gene has CDR1 ENHRY and CDR2 SYGVKD. There are 15 residues in the CDR3. Deletions cut 3 bases from V and 5 bases from J, with 14 bases between. CDR3 region: CAISEYQGPDQPQHF. The CDR3 region has the DNA TGTGCCATCAGTGAATACCAGGGGCCGGATCAGCCCCAGCATTTT.

Concerning this clonotype itself: A read error may be the cause here, since a much bigger clone is one base away. The chain employs TRBV6-5 and TRBJ2-1, with TRBD2 matching over 8 bases. J lost 9 bases, V lost 6 bases, and 10 bases had no gene match. The CDR3 has 14 residues. The germline V gene has CDR1 MNHEY and CDR2 SVGAGI. CDR3 sequence: CASRPVAGRSEQFF. The CDR3 nucleotides are TGTGCCAGCAGACCAGTAGCGGGACGGAGTGAGCAGTTCTTC.

Only a few counts were recorded for this clonotype. A read error is possible here, since a much larger clone lies one base away. This CDR3 fails to terminate in the conserved phenylalanine or tryptophan, so it likely reflects a read error. The chain uses TRBV30 and TRBJ2-7; 7 nucleotides align to TRBD2. The CDR3 length is 15 residues. The V segment lost 2 bases and the J segment 0 bases; nucleotides outside the gene matches: 7. Germline V lookup: CDR1 GTSNPN, CDR2 SVGIG (reference sequence). The CDR3 loop is CAWSRWRGSSYEQYY. CDR3 nucleotides: TGTGCCTGGAGTCGGTGGCGGGGGAGCTCCTACGAGCAGTACTAC.

This clonotype was seen repeatedly, ten times or more. The V and J genes are TRBV7-3 and TRBJ2-1, with no clear D. Trimming removed 4 bases at V and 9 bases at J, with 22 bases between. From germline, CDR1 is SGHTA and CDR2 FQGTGA. This CDR3 contains 16 residues. Written as DNA, the CDR3 is TGTGCCAGCAGCTCAAACCTCGGATACACGGGCGGTGAGCAGTTCTTC. Translated, it gives CASSSNLGYTGGEQFF.

The chain links TRBV14 to TRBJ1-3; a weak D match, TRBD1 (5 bases). The length of the CDR3 is 15 residues. V was cut by 0 bases and J by 4 bases, with 10 bases left in between. Germline-derived CDR1 and CDR2 are SGHDN and FVKESK. The CDR3 loop is CASSQEKGTGNTIYF. The CDR3 coding sequence is TGTGCCAGCAGCCAAGAAAAAGGGACGGGAAACACCATATATTTT.

In this sample, this clonotype turned up many times. The CDR3 loop reads CASSLAGNSYNEQFF. As DNA, the CDR3 is TGTGCCAGCAGCTTAGCGGGGAACTCCTACAATGAGCAGTTCTTC. The V gene is TRBV7-2, the J gene TRBJ2-1; D ambiguous. CDR1 and CDR2 (germline): SGHTA, FQGNSA. The CDR3 loop spans 15 amino acids. V lost 0 bases and J lost 0, with 6 bases in between.

The table lists this clonotype with many counts. The V and J genes are TRBV14 and TRBJ2-7; possibly TRBD2 for D (5 bases). With 4 bases removed from V and 4 bases from J, the gap between germline ends came to 14 bases. This CDR3 is built from 14 residues. From germline, CDR1 is SGHDN and CDR2 FVKESK. The CDR3 protein is CASSPASPFYEQYF. CDR3 coding DNA: TGTGCCAGCAGCCCGGCTAGCCCTTTTTACGAGCAGTACTTC. Complete variable domain (other parts from reference TRBV14 and TRBJ2-7): EAGVTQFPSHSVIEKGQTVTLRCDPISGHDNLYWYRRVMGKEIKFLLHFVKESKQDESGMPNNRFLAERTGGTYSTLKVQPAELEDSGVYFCASSPASPFYEQYFGPGTRLTVT.